The clone carrying this T cell receptor beta chain appeared a few times. The antigen remains undetermined. RNA was extracted and reverse transcribed into cDNA as the sequencing template. TCRdb keeps only in-frame clones here, not all; method: immunoSEQ multiplex PCR. This table has approximately 150,000 clones, 40% to 50% appearing once. This sample was taken from a study of CD8+ T cells in alopecia areata. Whole-study context: In an open-label trial, patients got 5 to 10 mg tofacitinib twice daily. Study observations and caveats: Scalp samples also yield sequences from resident alphabeta T cells of normal skin.

This CDR3 is built from 14 residues. Germline V gives CDR1 SGHRS, CDR2 YFSETQ. V lost 9 bases, J lost 1 base, and 15 bases lay in between. The receptor's source is a human donor with alopecia areata. Sample: CD4+ T cells sorted from blood. V gene TRBV5-1 combines with J gene TRBJ2-3, with a weak D call TRBD2 (6 bases). The CDR3 nucleotides are TGCGCCACCCGGGACTCCAGCCGCACAGATACGCAGTATTTT. This encodes CATRDSSRTDTQYF.